Shown below are 16 T cell receptor beta chains from a single sample sequenced in a study of shared clonotypes between healthy human individuals. The assay was immunoSEQ multiplex PCR, and TCRdb's table has in-frame clones only and misses some. The data show about 79,000 clones, over 55% seen once. Sequencing was done on a sample of memory CD8+ T cells sorted from blood. Subset: CD45RO+ cells pooled with CCR7-negative TemRA cells. The source is a man aged 30 to 39 in good health.

The chain employs TRBV11-1 and TRBJ2-5; D possibly matches TRBD1 or TRBD2 (6 bases each). CDR1 SGHAT and CDR2 FQDESV come from the germline V gene (reference sequence). The CDR3 is 15 residues long. The germline V and J ends were trimmed by 3 bases and 4 bases, with 15 bases remaining between them. In DNA, the CDR3 is TGTGCCAGCAGCTTTACCGCGGAGGGGGGAGAGACCCAGTACTTC. Amino acids: CASSFTAEGGETQYF.

V gene TRBV7-3 combines with J gene TRBJ2-3, with no clear D. V was shortened by 4 bases and J by 0 bases, with 29 bases between the two germline ends. Germline V gives CDR1 SGHTA, CDR2 FQGTGA. The CDR3 has 21 amino acids. This CDR3 reads CASSSSIPPSETPYSTDTQYF. CDR3 DNA: TGTGCCAGCAGCTCGTCCATCCCCCCGTCGGAGACCCCTTACAGCACAGATACGCAGTATTTT. Complete variable domain (other parts from reference TRBV7-3 and TRBJ2-3): GAGVSQTPSNKVTEKGKYVELRCDPISGHTALYWYRQSLGQGPEFLIYFQGTGAADDSGLPNDRFFAVRPEGSVSTLKIQRTERGDSAVYLCASSSSIPPSETPYSTDTQYFGPGTRLTVL.

V gene TRBV11-2 combines with J gene TRBJ2-1; D remains ambiguous. The CDR3 totals 16 residues. CDR1 SGHAT and CDR2 FQNNGV come from the germline V gene. Trimming took off 0 bases at V and 6 bases at J, with 15 bases between the two ends. The DNA for the CDR3 is TGTGCCAGCAGCTTAGATCCCCAGCTAGTGTTCAATGAGCAGTTCTTC. Amino acids: CASSLDPQLVFNEQFF.

This chain links TRBV29-1 with TRBJ2-7, with D unclear. The length of the CDR3 is 11 residues. Germline CDR1 SQVTM, CDR2 ANQGSEA. Trimming pared 2 bases from V and 3 bases from J, leaving 5 bases between. CDR3 in amino acids: CSVEWGYEQYF. The CDR3 coding sequence is TGCAGCGTTGAATGGGGCTACGAGCAGTACTTC.

The rearrangement joins TRBV25-1 to TRBJ2-5; D uncertain. Germline assignment: CDR1 MGHDK and CDR2 SYGVNS. The CDR3 consists of 14 residues. V lost 1 base to trimming and J lost 2 bases, with 8 bases between them. The CDR3, as DNA: TGTGCCAGCAGTGAATCTAGGCAGCAAGAGACCCAGTACTTC. Encoded protein: CASSESRQQETQYF.

This clone was observed a handful of times. One end of the junction fails to match germline, which may point to a read error. The chain carries TRBV7-7 and TRBJ2-3; 9 bases are shared with TRBD1. Germline CDR1 is SSHAT and CDR2 is FNYEAQ (reference sequence). The CDR3 totals 16 residues. Written as DNA, the CDR3 is TGTGCTAGCAGCTTAGTGGCCCGACAGGGGGCAGATACGCAGTATTTT. Translation gives CASSLVARQGADTQYF.

On this clone itself: At one end the junction does not follow the germline gene, possibly because of a read error. The CDR3 DNA sequence: TGTGCCGGCAGCCTCCCAATCTTTGCTAGCACAGATACGCAGTATTTT. Encoded protein: CAGSLPIFASTDTQYF. The V gene is TRBV7-8, the J gene TRBJ2-3; D unresolved. The CDR3 covers 16 residues. Germline V lookup: CDR1 SGHVS, CDR2 FQNEAQ. The complete variable domain, with remaining parts taken from reference TRBV7-8 and TRBJ2-3, reads GAGVSQSPRYKVAKRGQDVALRCDPISGHVSLFWYQQALGQGPEFLTYFQNEAQLDKSGLPSDRFFAERPEGSVSTLKIQRTQQEDSAVYLCAGSLPIFASTDTQYFGPGTRLTVL.

This chain connects TRBV29-1 to TRBJ2-1; 10 bases agree with TRBD2. The V gene's germline CDR1 is SQVTM and CDR2 ANQGSEA. The CDR3 has 15 amino acids. The V gene end was trimmed by 4 bases and the J gene end by 6 bases; junction bases not matched to a gene: 9. In DNA form, the CDR3 reads TGCAGCGTTGGTGCCCCCAGCGGGAGGGCCAATGAGCAGTTCTTC. This sequence encodes CSVGAPSGRANEQFF.

The chain joins TRBV6-1 to TRBJ1-2, with D unresolved. The germline V gene has CDR1 MNHNS and CDR2 SASEGT. V dropped 2 bases and J dropped 8 bases, with 12 bases sitting between them. The CDR3 consists of 13 residues. Written as DNA, the CDR3 is TGTGCCAGCAGTGAAAGGAGGTCGAGGGGCTACACCTTC. This sequence encodes CASSERRSRGYTF.

The V and J genes are TRBV4-2 and TRBJ1-2, with TRBD1 matching over 7 bases. Germline V gene data show CDR1 as LGHNA and CDR2 as YNFKEQ. The CDR3 has 13 amino acids. Germline trimming cut 0 bases from V and 8 bases from J; bases unmatched to any gene: 3. CDR3 in amino acids: CASSQDLQGGYTF. The CDR3 DNA reads as TGTGCCAGCAGCCAAGATCTACAGGGGGGCTACACCTTC.

V is TRBV25-1 and J is TRBJ2-7; D is possibly TRBD2 (6 bases). Deletions cut 1 base from V and 5 bases from J, with 24 bases between. CDR1 MGHDK and CDR2 SYGVNS come from the germline V gene. The CDR3 loop spans 18 amino acids. CDR3 in amino acids: CASSESAGGEDPVHEQYF. The CDR3 region has the DNA TGTGCCAGCAGTGAATCGGCGGGCGGGGAAGATCCAGTCCACGAGCAGTACTTC.

The chain employs TRBV28 and TRBJ2-1; TRBD1 or TRBD2 may be the D gene (5 bases each). The CDR3 is 15 amino acids. The germline CDR1 and CDR2 sequences are MDHEN and SYDVKM. V was pared by 5 bases and J by 4 bases, with 15 bases between. The CDR3 region is CASSPGPREYNEQFF. CDR3 nucleotide sequence: TGTGCCAGCAGTCCGGGACCCAGAGAATACAATGAGCAGTTCTTC.

The rearrangement links TRBV4-1 to TRBJ1-1, with TRBD1 identical over 8 bases. CDR1 is MGHRA and CDR2 is YSYEKL in the germline V gene. This CDR3 spans 14 amino acids. Germline trimming cut 0 bases from V and 8 bases from J; bases unmatched to any gene: 5. CDR3 DNA: TGCGCCAGCAGCCAAGATCAAGGACAGGGCGAAGCTTTCTTT. It specifies CASSQDQGQGEAFF.

The chain carries TRBV11-2 and TRBJ2-6; 12 nucleotides agree with TRBD2. The CDR3 extends over 16 amino acids. CDR1 and CDR2 (germline): SGHAT, FQNNGV. V lost 4 bases to trimming and J lost 11 bases; unmatched junction nucleotides: 9. The CDR3 DNA sequence: TGTGCCAGCAGCTCCGGACTAGCGGGGTCGGCTTACGTCCTGACTTTC. This gives the protein CASSSGLAGSAYVLTF.

The chain couples TRBV7-9 to TRBJ1-2, with D unclear. The CDR3 runs to 16 residues. The V and J ends lost 4 bases and 0 bases respectively, with 15 bases between them. Germline V gene data show CDR1 as SEHNR and CDR2 as FQNEAQ (reference sequence). The CDR3 here is CASSYLGDGANYGYTF. The CDR3 DNA reads TGTGCCAGCAGCTACTTGGGTGACGGAGCTAACTATGGCTACACCTTC.

This rearrangement joins TRBV14 to TRBJ2-1; 7 nucleotides line up with TRBD1. This CDR3 has 17 amino acids. The V segment lost 2 bases and the J segment 9 bases; nucleotides outside the gene matches: 16. CDR1 is SGHDN and CDR2 is FVKESK in the germline V gene. In DNA form, the CDR3 reads TGTGCCAGCAGCCAATGGACCGGGACAGCGGACAGGAGTGAGCAGTTCTTC. It encodes CASSQWTGTADRSEQFF.